The T cell receptor (beta chain) under discussion was sequenced for a study of T cells in Graves' hyperthyroidism and ophthalmopathy. Findings and caveats of the study: Through a model of 13 V-J features, ophthalmopathy was separated from stable hyperthyroidism.

Comment on this clonotype: The antigen remains unidentified.

RNA transcripts gave rise to amplified TCR beta CDR3 regions. RT-PCR in the first round (using the HTBI primer set) targeted the TCR CDR3. From the multiplex PCR reads, TCRdb called clonotypes with MiXCR, one entry per CDR3 protein. Among under 500,000 distinct CDR3 sequences listed, over 12% were seen once. A NOSPECS grade of at least 4, a Clinical Activity Score of at least 3 and duration under 3 months were recorded in ophthalmopathy patients. Together with thyroid ultrasound, orbital computed tomography, serum thyroxine and TRAb, clinical symptoms were used for diagnoses. The CDR3 consists of 19 residues. Germline V gene lookup returns CDR1 WSHSY and CDR2 SAAADI. With 0 bases clipped from V and 7 bases from J, the junction kept 17 bases outside the gene matches.

This TCR was sampled from a man aged 45 to 65 with Graves' ophthalmopathy. The sequenced material came from blood. The gene calls are TRBV10-2 and TRBJ2-1; 8 nucleotides agree with TRBD2. The CDR3 bases are TGCGCCAGCAGTGAGTCAACGAGCGGGAGATGGGGGGCGGGTAATGAGCAGTTCTTC. Its translation is CASSESTSGRWGAGNEQFF.